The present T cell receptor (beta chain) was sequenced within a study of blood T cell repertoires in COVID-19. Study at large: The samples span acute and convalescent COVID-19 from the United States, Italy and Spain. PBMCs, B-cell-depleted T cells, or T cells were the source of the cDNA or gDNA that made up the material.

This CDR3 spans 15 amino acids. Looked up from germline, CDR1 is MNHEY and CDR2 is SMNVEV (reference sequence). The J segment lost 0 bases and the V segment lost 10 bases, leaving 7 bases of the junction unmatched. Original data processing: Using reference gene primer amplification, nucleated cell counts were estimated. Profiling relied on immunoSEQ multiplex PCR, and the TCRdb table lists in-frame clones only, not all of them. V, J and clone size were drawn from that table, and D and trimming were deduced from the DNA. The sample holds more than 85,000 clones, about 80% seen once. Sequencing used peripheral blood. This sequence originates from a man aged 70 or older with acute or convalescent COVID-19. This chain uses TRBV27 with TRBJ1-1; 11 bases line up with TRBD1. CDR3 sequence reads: CATRTGGLMNTEAFF. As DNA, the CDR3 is TGTGCCACTCGGACAGGGGGCCTCATGAACACTGAAGCTTTCTTT.